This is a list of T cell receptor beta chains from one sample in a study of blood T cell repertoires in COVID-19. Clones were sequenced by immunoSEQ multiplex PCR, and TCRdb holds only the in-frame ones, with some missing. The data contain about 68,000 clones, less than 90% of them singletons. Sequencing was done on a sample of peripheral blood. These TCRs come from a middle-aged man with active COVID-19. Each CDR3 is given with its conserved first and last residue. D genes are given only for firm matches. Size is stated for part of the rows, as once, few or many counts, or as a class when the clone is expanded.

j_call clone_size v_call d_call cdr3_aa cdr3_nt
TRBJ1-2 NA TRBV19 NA CASSKVEGGDYGYTF TGTGCCAGTAGTAAGGTCGAGGGGGGGGACTATGGCTACACCTTC
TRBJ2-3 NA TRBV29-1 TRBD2 CSVVPTEAGVPTDTQYF TGCAGCGTTGTTCCCACAGAAGCGGGGGTGCCCACAGATACGCAGTATTTT
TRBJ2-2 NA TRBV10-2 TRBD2 CASSERARGGYRGELFF TGCGCCAGCAGTGAGCGAGCTCGCGGGGGGTACCGCGGGGAGCTGTTTTTT
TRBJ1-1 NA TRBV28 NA CASLSGLNTEAFF TGTGCCAGCCTGTCGGGGTTGAACACTGAAGCTTTCTTT
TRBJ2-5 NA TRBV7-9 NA CASSLILSGQGQTQYF TGTGCCAGCAGCTTAATACTGAGCGGGCAAGGACAGACCCAGTACTTC
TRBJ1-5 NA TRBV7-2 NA CASSLQAGNQPQHF TGTGCCAGCAGCTTACAGGCGGGGAATCAGCCCCAGCATTTT
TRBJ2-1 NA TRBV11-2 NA CASSPGGYNEQFF TGTGCCAGCAGCCCCGGCGGATACAATGAGCAGTTCTTC
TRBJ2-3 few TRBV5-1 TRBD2 CASSFVLAGASDTQYF TGCGCCAGCAGCTTCGTTCTAGCGGGAGCTTCAGATACGCAGTATTTT
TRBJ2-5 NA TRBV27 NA CASSLSIAAGGKETQYF TGTGCCAGCAGTTTATCTATAGCAGCCGGAGGGAAAGAGACCCAGTACTTC
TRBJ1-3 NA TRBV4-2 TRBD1 CASSQDILLGQGSGNTIYF TGTGCCAGCAGCCAAGATATTTTACTCGGACAGGGGTCTGGAAACACCATATATTTT
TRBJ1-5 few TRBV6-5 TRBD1 CASSRTGGNQPQHF TGTGCCAGCAGCAGGACAGGGGGCAATCAGCCCCAGCATTTT
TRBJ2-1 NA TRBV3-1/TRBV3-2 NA CASSPGEGLNEQFF TGTGCCAGCAGCCCAGGGGAGGGTCTCAATGAGCAGTTCTTC
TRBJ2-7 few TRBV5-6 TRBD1 CASSPTGDGHEQYF TGTGCCAGCAGCCCGACAGGGGACGGCCACGAGCAGTACTTC
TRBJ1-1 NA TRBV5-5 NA CASSQGHLRNTEAFF TGTGCCAGCAGCCAGGGACACCTTCGGAACACTGAAGCTTTCTTT
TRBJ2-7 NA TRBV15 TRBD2 CATSRDRLAGPMEQYF TGTGCCACCAGCAGAGATCGACTAGCGGGACCTATGGAGCAGTACTTC
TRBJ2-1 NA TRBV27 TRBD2 CASSLLAGRGEQFF TGTGCCAGCAGTTTACTAGCGGGAAGGGGTGAGCAGTTCTTC
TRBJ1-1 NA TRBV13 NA CASSLRGGSEAFF TGTGCCAGCAGCCTAAGGGGGGGCTCTGAAGCTTTCTTT
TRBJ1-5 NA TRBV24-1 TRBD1 CATAGQGNQPQHF TGTGCCACCGCCGGACAGGGCAATCAGCCCCAGCATTTT
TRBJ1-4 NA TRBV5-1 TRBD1 CASSLQTGGGEKLFF TGCGCCAGCAGCTTGCAGACAGGGGGTGGTGAAAAACTGTTTTTT
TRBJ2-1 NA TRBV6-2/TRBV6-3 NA CASSLAHGRTFYNEQFF TGTGCCAGCAGTCTAGCTCACGGGCGAACCTTTTACAATGAGCAGTTCTTC
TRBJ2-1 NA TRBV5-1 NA CASSLGLVVNEQFF TGCGCCAGCAGCTTGGGACTAGTCGTAAATGAGCAGTTCTTC
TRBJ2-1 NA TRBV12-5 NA CASGLVRSEQFF TGTGCTAGTGGTTTGGTACGGAGTGAGCAGTTCTTC
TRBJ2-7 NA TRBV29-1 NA CSVAPGAYEQYF TGCAGCGTTGCCCCGGGGGCCTACGAGCAGTACTTC
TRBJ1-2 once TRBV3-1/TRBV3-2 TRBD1 CASTQGGTGYTF TGTGCCAGCACCCAGGGGGGGACTGGCTACACCTTC
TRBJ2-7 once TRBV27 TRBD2 CASSAKRGSPYEQYF TGTGCCAGCTCGGCCAAGCGGGGGTCGCCCTACGAGCAGTACTTC
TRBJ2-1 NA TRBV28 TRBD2 CASKNSGGYNEQFF TGTGCCAGCAAAAATAGCGGGGGCTACAATGAGCAGTTCTTC
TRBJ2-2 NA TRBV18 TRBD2 CASSPQAGGIGELFF TGTGCCAGCTCACCGCAAGCGGGAGGTATCGGGGAGCTGTTTTTT
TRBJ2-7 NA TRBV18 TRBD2 CASSPGSGTYEQYF TGTGCCAGCTCACCCGGTAGCGGGACTTACGAGCAGTACTTC
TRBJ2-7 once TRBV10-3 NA CAISETHSYEQYF TGTGCCATCAGTGAGACACATTCCTACGAGCAGTACTTC
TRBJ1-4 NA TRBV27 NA CASSPDSPNEKLFF TGTGCCAGCAGTCCCGACAGCCCTAATGAAAAACTGTTTTTT
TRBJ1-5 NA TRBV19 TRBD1 CASTPRGRLKGQPQHF TGTGCCAGTACCCCGAGGGGGCGGCTTAAAGGCCAGCCCCAGCATTTT
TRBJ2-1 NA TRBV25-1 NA CATRTDYNEQFF TGTGCCACACGGACAGACTACAATGAGCAGTTCTTC
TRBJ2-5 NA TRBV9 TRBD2 CASSAQAGGGTQYF TGTGCCAGCAGCGCACAAGCGGGAGGGGGGACCCAGTACTTC
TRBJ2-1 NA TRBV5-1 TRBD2 CASSLGGSVYNEQFF TGCGCCAGCAGCTTGGGCGGGAGTGTATACAATGAGCAGTTCTTC
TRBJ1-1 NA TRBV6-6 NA CASSYDGGNTEAFF TGTGCCAGCAGTTACGACGGGGGAAACACTGAAGCTTTCTTT
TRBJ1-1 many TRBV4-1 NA CASSQSPTGNTEAFF TGCGCCAGCAGCCAATCCCCGACAGGGAACACTGAAGCTTTCTTT
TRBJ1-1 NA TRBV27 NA CASSPTRQVTEAFF TGTGCCAGCAGCCCTACCCGACAGGTCACTGAAGCTTTCTTT
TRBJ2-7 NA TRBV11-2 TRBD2 CASSLGGGGAHEQYF TGTGCCAGCAGCTTAGGGGGCGGGGGGGCCCACGAGCAGTACTTC
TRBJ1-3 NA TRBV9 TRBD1 CASSPQGTVSGNTIYF TGTGCCAGCAGCCCCCAGGGGACAGTCTCTGGAAACACCATATATTTT
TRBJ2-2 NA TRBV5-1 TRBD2 CASSSSNGLAGGLDTGELFF TGCGCCAGCAGCTCCTCAAATGGACTAGCGGGGGGGCTCGACACCGGGGAGCTGTTTTTT
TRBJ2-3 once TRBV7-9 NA CASSLNSGADTQYF TGTGCCAGCAGCTTAAACTCGGGTGCAGATACGCAGTATTTT
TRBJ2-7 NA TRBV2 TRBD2 CASSVDPGGEQYF TGTGCCAGCAGTGTGGACCCGGGGGGCGAGCAGTACTTC
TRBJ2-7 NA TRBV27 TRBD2 CASSLGGGPIYEQYF TGTGCCAGCAGTTTAGGGGGAGGGCCCATTTACGAGCAGTACTTC
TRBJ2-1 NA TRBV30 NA CAWTPMADYYNEQFF TGTGCCTGGACCCCGATGGCGGATTACTACAATGAGCAGTTCTTC
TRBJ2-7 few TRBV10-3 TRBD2 CAISDLGGKSYEQYF TGTGCCATCAGTGACCTGGGAGGGAAGTCCTACGAGCAGTACTTC